This T cell receptor beta chain came from a study of T cells after yellow fever vaccination. The V and J ends lost 1 base and 3 bases respectively, with 9 bases between them. CDR1 and CDR2 from the germline V gene are SGHTA and FQGNSA. This CDR3 comprises 14 residues. Study-wide results and caveats: Though it reached lower strength, the secondary response hit its peak faster, day 5 versus 15.

TCRdb re-analysed the 5' RACE reads in MiXCR, keeping a single row per CDR3 protein. The sample holds just under 600,000 distinct CDR3 sequences, roughly 13% seen once. In the case of this clonotype: Its specificity is not known.

The specimen comprised PBMCs, sampled on the day of the yellow fever booster vaccination. This clonotype originated in a man between 25 and 39 years old who received the YFV17D yellow fever vaccine. This chain joins TRBV7-2 and TRBJ2-5, with a possible D match to TRBD1 (5 bases). The CDR3 sequence is CASSLGGREETQYF. DNA for the CDR3: TGTGCCAGCAGCTTAGGAGGCAGGGAAGAGACCCAGTACTTC.